Below are 32 T cell receptor beta chains sequenced from a single sample in a study of cytotoxic CD8 clonotypes in ibrutinib-treated CLL. Clones were read by immunoSEQ multiplex PCR, and TCRdb kept only the in-frame ones, dropping some. The sample contains fewer than 400,000 clones, roughly two thirds of which appear only once. The sample was PBMCs, taken after 36 months of ibrutinib treatment. All receptors come from a human donor with chronic lymphocytic leukemia.

This clone was counted once. The gene calls are TRBV4-3 and TRBJ2-3, with 11 bases aligning to TRBD2. The CDR3 contains 18 residues. V was clipped by 0 bases and J by 5 bases; unmatched bases: 10. Per germline, CDR1 LGHNA and CDR2 YSLEER. CDR3 region: CASSQDGTSGSAGDTQYF. The CDR3 region has the DNA TGCGCCAGCAGCCAAGATGGAACTAGCGGGAGTGCGGGAGATACGCAGTATTTT.

Only one count was recorded for this clone. The chain combines TRBV9 with TRBJ2-5; unclear D gene. The CDR3 has 13 residues. The V end was cut by 0 bases, the J end by 3 bases, with 6 bases between. Germline lookup yields CDR1 SGDLS and CDR2 YYNGEE. In DNA form, the CDR3 reads TGTGCCAGCAGCGTAGGCGGTGAAGAGACCCAGTACTTC. Translation: CASSVGGEETQYF.

The chain carries TRBV5-4 and TRBJ2-7, with 8 nucleotides matching TRBD2. CDR3 length: 17 amino acids. Germline-derived CDR1 and CDR2 are SGHNT and YYREEE (reference sequence). V trimming: 3 bases; J trimming: 2 bases; junction bases outside the gene matches: 13. The CDR3 loop reads CASSSPGTTGGPYEQYF. CDR3 DNA: TGTGCCAGCAGCTCCCCCGGGACGACGGGGGGGCCCTACGAGCAGTACTTC.

This chain connects TRBV9 to TRBJ2-3, with 10 bases identical to TRBD2. Looked up from germline, CDR1 is SGDLS and CDR2 is YYNGEE. V was clipped by 6 bases and J by 4 bases; unmatched bases: 14. The CDR3 is made up of 17 amino acids. Here the CDR3 reads CASNRRGLAGEADTQYF. The CDR3 coding sequence is TGTGCCAGCAACCGGAGGGGGCTAGCGGGAGAGGCAGATACGCAGTATTTT.

This chain links TRBV6-5 with TRBJ2-2; D is undetermined. V shed 3 bases and J shed 7 bases, with 9 bases lying between them. Germline assignment: CDR1 MNHEY and CDR2 SVGAGI. The CDR3 spans 13 residues. This chain's CDR3 is CASSYGVNGELFF. Here the CDR3 DNA reads TGTGCCAGCAGTTATGGAGTTAACGGGGAGCTGTTTTTT.

This chain uses TRBV27 with TRBJ2-7; D may be TRBD2 (6 bases). The germline gives CDR1 MNHEY, CDR2 SMNVEV (reference sequence). Deletions cut 3 bases from V and 4 bases from J, with 16 bases between. CDR3 length: 15 amino acids. The CDR3 coding sequence is TGTGCCAGCAGTTTTCATGCTAGCGCCAATTACGAGCAGTACTTC. Translation gives CASSFHASANYEQYF.

The V call is TRBV7-9, the J call TRBJ2-3, with D tentatively TRBD1 (6 bases). Germline loops: CDR1 SEHNR, CDR2 FQNEAQ (reference sequence). Trimming cost V 0 bases and J 2 bases, with 15 bases left between them. The CDR3 runs to 17 residues. Here the CDR3 DNA reads TGTGCCAGCAGCTTAGCTTCTGTGTCAGGGGCCACAGATACGCAGTATTTT. Amino acid sequence: CASSLASVSGATDTQYF.

This clone has just a few counts. The chain couples TRBV11-2 to TRBJ2-7; a possible D gene is TRBD1 (5 bases). V dropped 5 bases and J dropped 7 bases, with 18 bases sitting between them. CDR1 is SGHAT, CDR2 FQNNGV, per germline. The length of the CDR3 is 14 residues. The CDR3 region has the DNA TGTGCCAGCAGCCGACCGCCCGAAGGGGTAGAGCAGTACTTC. Its protein is CASSRPPEGVEQYF.

This clone was observed a handful of times. V gene TRBV9 combines with J gene TRBJ1-6; TRBD1 might be the D (6 bases). The V gene's germline CDR1 is SGDLS and CDR2 YYNGEE. The CDR3 is 15 amino acids. V gave up 1 base and J gave up 10 bases, with 15 bases separating them. CDR3 protein: CASSVFGGVGSPLHF. The CDR3 nucleotides are TGTGCCAGCAGCGTATTCGGGGGCGTGGGGTCACCCCTCCACTTT.

This chain links TRBV5-1 with TRBJ1-3; D unclear. CDR3 length: 15 amino acids. V lost 4 bases and J lost 0, with 11 bases in between. CDR1 and CDR2 from the germline V gene are SGHRS and YFSETQ. Written as DNA, the CDR3 is TGCGCCAGCAGCCCTCGCCCCCCCTCTGGAAACACCATATATTTT. Translation: CASSPRPPSGNTIYF. The full variable domain, its missing parts supplied by reference TRBV5-1 and TRBJ1-3, is KAGVTQTPRYLIKTRGQQVTLSCSPISGHRSVSWYQQTPGQGLQFLFEYFSETQRNKGNFPGRFSGRQFSNSRSEMNVSTLELGDSALYLCASSPRPPSGNTIYFGEGSWLTVV.

This clone was detected a few times. V is TRBV20-1 and J is TRBJ2-7; 7 nucleotides agree with TRBD1. The CDR3 covers 11 residues. Germline lookup yields CDR1 DFQATT and CDR2 SNEGSKA (reference sequence). Unmatched junction bases numbered 2, after V lost 5 bases and J lost 4 bases. This chain's CDR3 is CSAGTDYEQYF. The DNA of the CDR3 is TGCAGTGCTGGGACAGATTACGAGCAGTACTTC.

The chain is built from TRBV15 and TRBJ1-1; a possible D gene is TRBD1 (5 bases). The CDR3 is made up of 16 amino acids. Germline CDR1 LNHNV, CDR2 YYDKDF (reference sequence). Trimming shortened V by 5 bases and J by 2 bases, and 18 bases separated the two germline ends. The CDR3 is CATSPRWTRQNTEAFF. The CDR3, as DNA: TGTGCCACCAGCCCGCGGTGGACACGCCAAAACACTGAAGCTTTCTTT.

The V call is TRBV5-1, the J call TRBJ1-2; D is uncertain. CDR3 length: 13 residues. Germline V gives CDR1 SGHRS, CDR2 YFSETQ. V lost 5 bases and J 3 bases, leaving 11 bases between the germline ends. The CDR3 DNA sequence: TGCGCCAGCAGACTCGGCAGGTACTATGGCTACACCTTC. This sequence encodes CASRLGRYYGYTF.

This sequence joins TRBV5-6 and TRBJ1-2; a weak D match, TRBD1 (6 bases). Trimming pared 0 bases from V and 1 base from J, leaving 13 bases between. Germline V CDR1 and CDR2: SGHDT, YYEEEE. This CDR3 is built from 16 residues. The CDR3 is CASSLAVQGNNYGYTF. The CDR3 bases are TGTGCCAGCAGCTTGGCCGTACAGGGAAATAACTATGGCTACACCTTC.

This clone was counted at least ten times. The chain uses TRBV28 and TRBJ1-2; the match to TRBD1 covers 9 bases. The CDR3 extends over 18 amino acids. CDR1 is MDHEN, CDR2 SYDVKM, per germline. The junction had 14 bases not matched to a gene; V was cut back by 6 bases and J by 0 bases. Here the CDR3 DNA reads TGTGCCAGCAGGACCCCCCGGGACAGGGAGTCAGCTAACTATGGCTACACCTTC. Amino acid sequence: CASRTPRDRESANYGYTF.

A single count supports this clone. The rearrangement links TRBV28 to TRBJ1-1; 7 bases fit TRBD1. The germline V gene encodes CDR1 MDHEN and CDR2 SYDVKM. This CDR3 is 11 amino acids long. The V gene end was trimmed by 8 bases and the J gene end by 7 bases; junction bases not matched to a gene: 4. CDR3 protein: CASPDRDEAFF. The CDR3 coding sequence is TGTGCCAGCCCCGACAGGGATGAAGCTTTCTTT.

This chain joins TRBV6-1 and TRBJ1-2; D is uncertain. CDR3 length: 12 amino acids. V was cut by 11 bases and J by 9 bases, with 19 bases left in between. Germline CDR1 and CDR2: MNHNS and SASEGT. This chain's CDR3 is CAAVVFTLSYTF. DNA of the CDR3: TGTGCCGCAGTGGTATTTACCTTGAGCTACACCTTC.

This clone was observed a few times. The CDR3 is CASSQDAGVSYNEQFF. Written as DNA, the CDR3 is TGCGCCAGCAGCCAAGATGCCGGGGTGTCCTACAATGAGCAGTTCTTC. The chain is built from TRBV4-1 and TRBJ2-1; TRBD2 might be the D (5 bases). Trimming left V 0 bases short and J 1 base short, with 10 bases between. This CDR3 contains 16 residues. The germline V gene has CDR1 MGHRA and CDR2 YSYEKL.

This chain joins TRBV10-1 and TRBJ2-3; 7 bases match TRBD2. CDR3 length equals 14 residues. Germline CDR1 WNHNN, CDR2 SYGVQD (reference sequence). V lost 2 bases to trimming and J lost 5 bases; unmatched junction nucleotides: 4. The CDR3 region is CASSEAGVGDTQYF. CDR3 sequence (DNA): TGCGCCAGCAGTGAGGCGGGAGTGGGAGATACGCAGTATTTT.

This clone was seen more than once but under ten times. J is TRBJ2-1 and V is TRBV27; no clear D. Germline CDR1 is MNHEY and CDR2 is SMNVEV (reference sequence). The V gene lost 9 bases and the J gene lost 0 bases, with 9 bases spanning the gap. The CDR3 has 13 amino acids. Here the CDR3 reads CASTPSSYNEQFF. The CDR3 DNA reads TGTGCCAGTACTCCAAGCTCCTACAATGAGCAGTTCTTC.

The sample holds a few counts of this clone. The chain combines TRBV15 with TRBJ2-7; 9 bases agree with TRBD2. This CDR3 comprises 15 residues. CDR1 is LNHNV and CDR2 is YYDKDF in the germline V gene (reference sequence). V gave up 1 base and J gave up 6 bases; unmatched junction bases: 7. This chain's CDR3 is CATSRVAGARGEQYF. The DNA for the CDR3 is TGTGCCACCAGCAGAGTAGCGGGGGCGCGAGGCGAGCAGTACTTC.

Only a few counts were recorded for this clone. The rearrangement links TRBV6-6 to TRBJ1-5, with D possibly matching TRBD1 (6 bases). Germline values: CDR1 MNHNY, CDR2 SVGAGI (reference sequence). The CDR3 sequence is 16 residues long. V lost 2 bases and J 4 bases, leaving 15 bases between the germline ends. Here the CDR3 DNA reads TGTGCCAGCAGTTACGTATCGGGACACCGAAATCAGCCCCAGCATTTT. As protein: CASSYVSGHRNQPQHF.

This rearrangement joins TRBV27 to TRBJ2-7; D may be TRBD2 (5 bases). Trimming took 3 bases from V and 6 from J, leaving 24 bases between them. Germline V gene lookup returns CDR1 MNHEY and CDR2 SMNVEV (reference sequence). This CDR3 has 17 amino acids. The CDR3 nucleotides read TGTGCCAGCAGTTTCACAAGGACTCCCCCCCTCTCTGGCGAGCAGTACTTC. It yields the protein CASSFTRTPPLSGEQYF.

This chain links TRBV2 with TRBJ2-3; TRBD1 matches 8 bases. V was pared by 2 bases and J by 0 bases, with 4 bases of the junction left unmatched. CDR1 is SNHLY, CDR2 FYNNEI, per germline. The CDR3 has 16 amino acids. The CDR3 nucleotides read TGTGCCAGCAGTGAATGGTGGACAGGGAGCACAGATACGCAGTATTTT. This codes for CASSEWWTGSTDTQYF.

In DNA, the CDR3 is TGTGCCAGCAGCTTATTTAGCGGGAGCTACGAGCAGTACTTC. It yields the protein CASSLFSGSYEQYF. The V gene is TRBV11-2, the J gene TRBJ2-7; 9 bases map to TRBD2. The V and J ends lost 2 bases and 3 bases, in that order; junction bases with no gene match: 2. This CDR3 spans 14 amino acids. Germline-derived CDR1 and CDR2 are SGHAT and FQNNGV.

This clone was found once. CDR3 in DNA: TGTGCCAGCAGCTTACAAGGGAGCCAAGAGACCCAGTACTTC. Amino acid sequence: CASSLQGSQETQYF. The chain employs TRBV7-9 and TRBJ2-5, with D maybe TRBD2 (5 bases). V was cut by 2 bases and J by 1 base, with 8 bases left in between. From germline, CDR1 is SEHNR and CDR2 FQNEAQ (reference sequence). The CDR3 consists of 14 residues.

The CDR3 here is CASTQQPSTDTQYF. Written as DNA, the CDR3 is TGCGCCAGCACTCAGCAACCTAGCACAGATACGCAGTATTTT. The chain carries TRBV5-1 and TRBJ2-3; D remains unclear. CDR1 is SGHRS and CDR2 is YFSETQ in the germline V gene. The CDR3 is 14 amino acids. V lost 6 bases and J lost 0, with 11 bases in between.

The V gene is TRBV9, the J gene TRBJ1-1; the D is unclear. V lost 0 bases and J 7 bases, leaving 10 bases between the germline ends. CDR1 is SGDLS, CDR2 YYNGEE, per germline. The CDR3 is made up of 13 amino acids. The DNA for the CDR3 is TGTGCCAGCAGCGTAGGGGGAGTCGATGAAGCTTTCTTT. Its protein is CASSVGGVDEAFF.

The chain couples TRBV19 to TRBJ2-2; possible D gene TRBD2, 6 bases. V lost 5 bases to trimming and J lost 7 bases, with 8 bases between them. This CDR3 is 12 amino acids long. Germline CDR1 and CDR2: LNHDA and SQIVND (reference sequence). The CDR3 reads CASSGGFGELFF. DNA for the CDR3: TGTGCCAGTAGTGGGGGGTTCGGGGAGCTGTTTTTT.

The chain combines TRBV7-8 with TRBJ2-2, with 8 bases aligning to TRBD1. V was pared by 5 bases and J by 4 bases, with 6 bases of the junction left unmatched. This CDR3 is 15 amino acids long. The germline gives CDR1 SGHVS, CDR2 FQNEAQ. The CDR3 spells CASSVQGALTGELFF. DNA of the CDR3: TGTGCCAGCAGCGTTCAGGGGGCGCTCACCGGGGAGCTGTTTTTT.

There are a few counts of this clone. The chain uses TRBV11-3 and TRBJ2-2; unclear D gene. CDR3 length: 12 amino acids. CDR1 and CDR2 (germline): SGHNT, YENEEA. Trimming shortened V by 3 bases and J by 8 bases, and 7 bases separated the two germline ends. CDR3 residues: CASSFSGGELFF. The CDR3 DNA sequence: TGTGCCAGCAGCTTTTCCGGGGGGGAGCTGTTTTTT. The variable domain in full, with the rest retrieved from reference TRBV11-3 and TRBJ2-2, is EAGVVQSPRYKIIEKKQPVAFWCNPISGHNTLYWYLQNLGQGPELLIRYENEEAVDDSQLPKDRFSAERLKGVDSTLKIQPAELGDSAVYLCASSFSGGELFFGEGSRLTVL.

This chain links TRBV2 with TRBJ1-3; a weak D match, TRBD1 (5 bases). V was shortened by 6 bases and J by 0 bases, with 12 bases between the two germline ends. The CDR3 is made up of 15 amino acids. CDR1 and CDR2 from the germline V gene are SNHLY and FYNNEI. CDR3 region: CASSTGLFSGNTIYF. Written as DNA, the CDR3 is TGTGCCAGCAGCACGGGGCTGTTCTCTGGAAACACCATATATTTT.